A few counts support the clone carrying this TCR beta chain. Its antigen is unidentified. The record originates from a study of T-cell memory formation after mild COVID-19. The study's findings and limits: Pre-infection memory carried some responding clones, suggesting that cross-reactive memory joined.

Germline values: CDR1 MNHEY, CDR2 SVGEGT. The V segment lost 2 bases and the J segment 0 bases; nucleotides outside the gene matches: 6. CDR3 length: 17 amino acids. From 5'RACE with constant-segment primers came TCR alpha and TCR beta cDNA libraries that carried sample barcodes and UMIs. TCRdb independently ran MiXCR on the 5' RACE reads; one entry per CDR3 protein. The sample consists of fewer than 250,000 distinct CDR3 sequences, 10% of them appearing once. Sample: PBMCs or a T cell subset sorted from them (not recorded which). The sequence was obtained from a man between 18 and 35 years old who had mild COVID-19 (a few samples of this study predate the infection). Cell type and time point are not known. The chain joins TRBV6-2 or TRBV6-3 to TRBJ2-7; 11 nucleotides align to TRBD1. In DNA, the CDR3 is TGTGCCAGCAGTTACCGGACAGGGGGCTCGACCTCCTACGAGCAGTACTTC. This translates into CASSYRTGGSTSYEQYF.